This TCR beta chain was captured in a study of Ad26.COV2.S vaccination and SARS-CoV-2 variants. At the level of the study: Ad26.COV2.S was injected intramuscularly once or twice, 56 days apart. Notes on the study in general: Substantial response breadth was reportedly seen for spike-specific CD8+ and CD4+ T cells after vaccination.

Some clones are missing from TCRdb's copy, which holds only in-frame ones; the method was immunoSEQ multiplex PCR. The sample contains roughly 380,000 clones, roughly 84% of which appear only once. The treatment denotes: roughly 20 received Ad26.COV2.S at low or high dose, single or two shots; five or six received placebo; per-sample allocation not given. Each sample was drawn 63 days after the first injection (of vaccine or placebo). Deletions cut 4 bases from V and 2 bases from J, with 11 bases between. Per the germline V gene, CDR1 is SGHRS and CDR2 is YFSETQ. This CDR3 is built from 14 residues. In regard to this clone: Its specificity is not known.

The sequence was collected from a person aged 18-60 years who received the Ad26.COV2.S COVID-19 vaccine or a placebo. The chain couples TRBV5-1 to TRBJ2-3; possibly TRBD2 for D (5 bases). The material sequenced was peripheral blood, taken in a trial of Ad26.COV2.S vaccine versus placebo. The CDR3 region is CASSRAATTDTQYF. Here the CDR3 DNA reads TGCGCCAGCAGCCGAGCGGCAACCACAGATACGCAGTATTTT.